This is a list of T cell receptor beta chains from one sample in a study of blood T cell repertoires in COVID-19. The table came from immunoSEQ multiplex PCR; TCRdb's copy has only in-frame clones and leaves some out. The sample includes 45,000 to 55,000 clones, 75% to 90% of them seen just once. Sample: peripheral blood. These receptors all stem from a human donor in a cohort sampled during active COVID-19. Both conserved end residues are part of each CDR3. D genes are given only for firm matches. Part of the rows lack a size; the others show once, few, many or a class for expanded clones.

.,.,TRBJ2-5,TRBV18,CASSPNRGGGETQYF,TGTGCCAGCTCGCCTAACAGGGGAGGAGGGGAGACCCAGTACTTC
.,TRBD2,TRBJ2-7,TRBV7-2,CASSSQGGLVTYEQYF,TGTGCCAGCAGCTCCCAGGGTGGACTAGTAACATACGAGCAGTACTTC
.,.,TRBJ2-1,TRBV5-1,CASSLEVLGPYNEQFF,TGCGCCAGCAGCTTGGAAGTATTGGGGCCCTACAATGAGCAGTTCTTC
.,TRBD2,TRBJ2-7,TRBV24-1,CATSDLGTSGVVGYEQYF,TGTGCCACCAGTGATTTGGGGACTAGCGGGGTTGTGGGCTACGAGCAGTACTTC
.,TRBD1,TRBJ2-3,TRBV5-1,CAVRRTGMSEDTQYF,TGCGCCGTTAGGCGGACAGGCATGTCTGAAGATACGCAGTATTTT
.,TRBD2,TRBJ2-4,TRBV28,CASTSGGGAKNIQYF,TGTGCCAGCACCAGCGGGGGCGGAGCCAAAAACATTCAGTACTTC
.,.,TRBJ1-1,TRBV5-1,CASRVGERSTEAFF,TGCGCCAGCAGGGTTGGGGAGAGGAGCACTGAAGCTTTCTTT
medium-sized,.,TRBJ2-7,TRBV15,CATSSGQGFEQYF,TGTGCCACCAGCAGCGGCCAGGGATTCGAGCAGTACTTC
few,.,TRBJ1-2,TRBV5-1,CASSSGAYGYTF,TGCGCCAGCAGCTCTGGGGCCTATGGCTACACCTTC
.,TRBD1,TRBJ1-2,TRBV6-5,CASSNNPGTGEGYTF,TGTGCCAGCAGTAACAACCCCGGGACAGGGGAAGGCTACACCTTC
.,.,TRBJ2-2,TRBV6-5,CAGRLASNAGELFF,TGTGCCGGACGGCTAGCGTCGAACGCCGGGGAGCTGTTTTTT
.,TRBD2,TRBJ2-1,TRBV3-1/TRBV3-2,CASSQSRLAGLSYNEQFF,TGTGCCAGCAGCCAATCCCGACTAGCGGGGCTCTCCTACAATGAGCAGTTCTTC
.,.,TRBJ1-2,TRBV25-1,CASSDGTYYGYTF,TGTGCCAGCAGTGATGGGACTTACTATGGCTACACCTTC
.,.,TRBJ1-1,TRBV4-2,CASSQGQNTEAFF,TGTGCCAGCAGCCAAGGTCAAAACACTGAAGCTTTCTTT
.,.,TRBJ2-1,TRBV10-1,CASTWRGEGNEQFF,TGCGCCAGCACCTGGAGGGGGGAGGGGAATGAGCAGTTCTTC
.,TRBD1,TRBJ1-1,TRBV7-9,CASSLGTGVNTEAFF,TGTGCCAGCAGCTTAGGCACAGGGGTGAACACTGAAGCTTTCTTT
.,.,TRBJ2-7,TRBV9,CASSDHRGGYEQYF,TGTGCCAGCAGCGACCACAGGGGAGGCTACGAGCAGTACTTC
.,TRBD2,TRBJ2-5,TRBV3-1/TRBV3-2,CASSQVGSGGTHF,TGTGCCAGCAGCCAAGTGGGTAGCGGGGGGACCCACTTC
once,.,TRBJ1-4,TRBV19,CASSSESAWNEKLFF,TGTGCCAGTAGTTCCGAGAGTGCGTGGAATGAAAAACTGTTTTTT
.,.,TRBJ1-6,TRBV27,CAPREYNSPLHF,TGTGCCCCCAGGGAATATAATTCACCCCTCCACTTT
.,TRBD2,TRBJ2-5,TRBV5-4,CASSLGRTGGPRETQYF,TGTGCCAGCAGCTTGGGCCGAACGGGGGGGCCGCGGGAGACCCAGTACTTC
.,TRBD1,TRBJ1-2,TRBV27,CASSLSDREIGYTF,TGTGCCAGCAGTTTATCCGACAGGGAAATTGGCTACACCTTC
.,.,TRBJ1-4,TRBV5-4,CASSREGANEKLFF,TGTGCCAGCAGCAGAGAGGGGGCTAATGAAAAACTGTTTTTT
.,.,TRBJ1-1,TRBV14,CASSQDAGNTEAFF,TGTGCCAGCAGCCAAGATGCGGGGAACACTGAAGCTTTCTTT